What follows is one T cell receptor (beta chain) and its context. The source of the sample is a study of blood T cell repertoires in COVID-19. Study-level information: T cells, B-cell-depleted T cells, or PBMCs provided the cDNA or gDNA that served as material.

Germline V gene sequence: CDR1 LNHDA, CDR2 SQIVND (reference sequence). V trimming: 7 bases; J trimming: 5 bases; junction bases outside the gene matches: 4. The CDR3 spans 13 residues. Per the study methods: Reference gene primers were amplified, and this amplification served to estimate nucleated cell counts. Some clones are missing from TCRdb's copy, which holds only in-frame ones; the method was immunoSEQ multiplex PCR. D and trimming were read from the DNA, whereas the V and J calls and clone size are those reported in that table. The data show a few hundred thousand clones, around 89% seen once. Recovered participants had two consecutive negative NP/OP PCR tests, healthcare professional clearance, or symptom resolution.

The J gene is TRBJ1-5, the V gene TRBV19, with TRBD1 matching 8 bases. The sequence came from a man aged 18 to 35 who had recovered from COVID-19. The source material was PBMCs or T cells enriched from blood (not recorded which). CDR3 in DNA: TGTGCCAGTAAGACAGGGGACGATCAGCCCCAGCATTTT. Protein sequence: CASKTGDDQPQHF.